Listed below are T cell receptor beta chains from one sample, sequenced in a study of somatic mutations in cytotoxic T cells in rheumatoid arthritis. Some clones are missing from TCRdb's copy, which holds only in-frame ones; the method was immunoSEQ multiplex PCR. The repertoire consists of 20,000 to 25,000 clones, with around 83% occurring once and the leading ten covering 18%. Sequencing was performed on CD8+ T cells sorted from blood. Receptors were obtained from a woman aged 50 to 65 in good health. Both conserved end residues are part of each CDR3. Each record gives: V gene, D gene, clone size, J gene, CDR3 DNA, CDR3 protein. A D gene is named only where the DNA matches it firmly. Clone size, where shown, is once, few, many, or a class for clones that have expanded.

v_call: TRBV10-3
d_call: TRBD2
clone_size: -
j_call: TRBJ2-7
cdr3_nt: TGTGCCATCAGTGAGTCGCCCGGGACTAGGGTCTACGAGCAGTACTTC
cdr3_aa: CAISESPGTRVYEQYF

v_call: TRBV5-1
d_call: TRBD1
clone_size: -
j_call: TRBJ1-3
cdr3_nt: TGCGCCAGCAGCCCGAATCTTAATACAGGGGGCATTGGAAACACCATATATTTT
cdr3_aa: CASSPNLNTGGIGNTIYF

v_call: TRBV5-5
d_call: -
clone_size: -
j_call: TRBJ2-7
cdr3_nt: TGTGCCAGCAGCCGGGACACCGGGGACGAGCAGTACTTC
cdr3_aa: CASSRDTGDEQYF

v_call: TRBV7-9
d_call: -
clone_size: -
j_call: TRBJ2-1
cdr3_nt: TGTGCCAGCAGGGTAGGGGGAGGGGACTACAATGAGCAGTTCTTC
cdr3_aa: CASRVGGGDYNEQFF

v_call: TRBV6-4
d_call: TRBD1
clone_size: -
j_call: TRBJ2-3
cdr3_nt: TGTGCCAGCAGCCGGGCAGGGGGCGCAGATACGCAGTATTTT
cdr3_aa: CASSRAGGADTQYF

v_call: TRBV6-4
d_call: TRBD1
clone_size: -
j_call: TRBJ2-2
cdr3_nt: TGTGCCAGCAGTGACGGTACAGGGGGCAACGGGGAGCTGTTTTTT
cdr3_aa: CASSDGTGGNGELFF

v_call: TRBV5-6
d_call: -
clone_size: once
j_call: TRBJ2-7
cdr3_nt: TGTGCCAGCAGCTCCGACTTCTACGAGCAGTACTTC
cdr3_aa: CASSSDFYEQYF

v_call: TRBV9
d_call: TRBD1
clone_size: -
j_call: TRBJ2-1
cdr3_nt: TGTGCCAGCAGCGTGGGTAGGACAGGGCCCCTCTTC
cdr3_aa: CASSVGRTGPLF

v_call: TRBV27
d_call: -
clone_size: once
j_call: TRBJ1-1
cdr3_nt: TGTGCCAGCAGTTTGGGGATCGGCACTGAAGCTTTCTTT
cdr3_aa: CASSLGIGTEAFF

v_call: TRBV4-1
d_call: TRBD1
clone_size: -
j_call: TRBJ2-3
cdr3_nt: TGCGCCAGCAGCCTAGAGGGGGCAGTTAGCACAGATACGCAGTATTTT
cdr3_aa: CASSLEGAVSTDTQYF

v_call: TRBV18
d_call: -
clone_size: -
j_call: TRBJ1-1
cdr3_nt: TGTGCCAGCTCACCAGGGGGGAACACTGAAGCTTTCTTT
cdr3_aa: CASSPGGNTEAFF

v_call: TRBV2
d_call: -
clone_size: -
j_call: TRBJ2-7
cdr3_nt: TGTGCCAGCCTCGGGGACATCTCCTACGAGCAGTACTTC
cdr3_aa: CASLGDISYEQYF

v_call: TRBV29-1
d_call: TRBD1
clone_size: -
j_call: TRBJ2-1
cdr3_nt: TGCAGCGTTGAGGGGACAGGGGGCGTATTCTTCAATGAGCAGTTCTTC
cdr3_aa: CSVEGTGGVFFNEQFF